This entry lists 14 T cell receptor beta chains sequenced from one sample in a study of OX40 agonist ivuxolimab in advanced cancers. Libraries were prepared by immunoSEQ multiplex PCR; TCRdb keeps only in-frame clonotypes and omits some of them. The table shows some 41,000 clones, with more than 75% occurring only once. The material was CD4+ or CD8+ T cells sorted from blood, obtained in a trial of the OX40 agonist ivuxolimab. Receptors originate from an adult with an advanced solid tumor such as melanoma, head and neck, liver or kidney cancer.

The genes are TRBV10-1 and TRBJ2-3; TRBD2 matches at 9 bases. J gave up 4 bases and V 3 bases, and 11 bases lay outside the gene matches. Germline V gene data show CDR1 as WNHNN and CDR2 as SYGVQD (reference sequence). The CDR3 consists of 17 residues. The CDR3 region is CASSEGVGGRAPDTQYF. The CDR3 bases are TGCGCCAGCAGTGAAGGGGTAGGCGGGAGGGCCCCAGATACGCAGTATTTT.

The chain is built from TRBV5-1 and TRBJ2-1; 14 bases fit TRBD2. The V gene's germline CDR1 is SGHRS and CDR2 YFSETQ. CDR3 size: 18 residues. After removal of 1 base from V and 7 bases from J, the junction contained 10 bases not matched to a gene. The CDR3 DNA reads TGCGCCAGCAGCTTGTACGCGACTAGCGGGAGGGCGGATAATGAGCAGTTCTTC. It specifies CASSLYATSGRADNEQFF.

As concerns this clone: This specimen includes other DNA sequences encoding the same CDR3. The J gene is TRBJ2-4, the V gene TRBV6-5, with D perhaps TRBD2 (6 bases). Trimming left V 6 bases short and J 2 bases short, with 11 bases between. Germline V gene lookup returns CDR1 MNHEY and CDR2 SVGAGI. The CDR3 runs 14 residues. The CDR3 nucleotides read TGTGCCAGCAGCCCGGGGGTCACCAAAAACATTCAGTACTTC. Protein product: CASSPGVTKNIQYF.

The count of this clone is one. The V call is TRBV9, the J call TRBJ1-5; TRBD1 is a possible D gene (6 bases). Germline CDR1 is SGDLS and CDR2 is YYNGEE. Trimming removed 2 bases at V and 7 bases at J, with 13 bases between. CDR3 length equals 14 residues. The CDR3 coding sequence is TGTGCCAGCAGCGTGGGCAGGGGAGACCAGCCCCAGCATTTT. Its protein is CASSVGRGDQPQHF.

The gene calls are TRBV28 and TRBJ2-4; no clear D gene. The V gene's germline CDR1 is MDHEN and CDR2 SYDVKM. This CDR3 comprises 16 residues. V was trimmed by 3 bases and J by 2 bases, leaving 14 bases between them. The CDR3 is CASSLITATSKNIQYF. CDR3 nucleotides: TGTGCCAGCAGTTTGATAACAGCCACTTCCAAAAACATTCAGTACTTC.

This rearrangement joins TRBV20-1 to TRBJ1-2, with D unresolved. Germline V gives CDR1 DFQATT, CDR2 SNEGSKA (reference sequence). CDR3 length equals 11 residues. Between the trimmed V and J ends, which lost 0 bases and 7 bases, there was a span of 6 bases. DNA for the CDR3: TGCAGTGCTAGAGACAGGTCTGGCTACACCTTC. Translation gives CSARDRSGYTF.

The chain links TRBV5-6 to TRBJ2-7; D possibly matches TRBD1 or TRBD2 (5 bases each). This CDR3 is built from 13 residues. The germline V gene has CDR1 SGHDT and CDR2 YYEEEE. V lost 1 base and J lost 2, with 7 bases in between. This CDR3 reads CASSLRGAYEQYF. The CDR3 DNA follows: TGTGCCAGCAGCTTGCGGGGCGCCTACGAGCAGTACTTC.

The chain has TRBV2 and TRBJ1-2, with no clear D. Trimming took off 3 bases at V and 0 bases at J, with 14 bases between the two ends. This CDR3 comprises 16 residues. Per germline, CDR1 SNHLY and CDR2 FYNNEI. CDR3 DNA: TGTGCCAGCAGTGAGATTCGGCAGGTCTCTAACTATGGCTACACCTTC. Protein product: CASSEIRQVSNYGYTF.

This chain connects TRBV7-2 to TRBJ1-2, with 7 positions matching TRBD1. Germline CDR1 SGHTA, CDR2 FQGNSA. Losses at the gene ends were 5 bases for V and 4 bases for J; bases not matched to a gene: 13. The CDR3 contains 16 residues. CDR3 in amino acids: CASSPRQGPSLYGYTF. CDR3 sequence (DNA): TGTGCCAGCAGCCCCAGACAGGGTCCCTCTCTCTATGGCTACACCTTC. Drawing the rest from reference TRBV7-2 and TRBJ1-2, the complete variable domain is GAGVSQSPSNKVTEKGKDVELRCDPISGHTALYWYRQSLGQGLEFLIYFQGNSAPDKSGLPSDRFSAERTGGSVSTLTIQRTQQEDSAVYLCASSPRQGPSLYGYTFGSGTRLTVV.

The chain uses TRBV5-6 and TRBJ1-1; 7 nucleotides align to TRBD1. The CDR3 extends over 16 amino acids. V shed 5 bases, J shed 4 bases, and the junction held 14 bases outside the gene matches. The germline CDR1 and CDR2 sequences are SGHDT and YYEEEE. The CDR3 here is CASSRGQGEFFTEAFF. The CDR3, as DNA: TGTGCCAGCAGTCGGGGGCAGGGGGAGTTCTTCACTGAAGCTTTCTTT.

The gene calls are TRBV7-9 and TRBJ2-7, with 7 nucleotides matching TRBD1. The CDR3 contains 15 residues. Germline CDR1 reads SEHNR; CDR2 reads FQNEAQ (reference sequence). The trim removed 8 bases at V and 2 bases at J, leaving 12 bases unmatched. The DNA of the CDR3 is TGTGCCAGCGAGACTCGACAGGGTGTCGCCTACGAGCAGTACTTC. Residues: CASETRQGVAYEQYF.

The V call is TRBV7-3, the J call TRBJ2-1, with TRBD2 identical over 8 bases. Germline assignment: CDR1 SGHTA and CDR2 FQGTGA. With 3 bases clipped from V and 6 bases from J, the junction kept 7 bases outside the gene matches. CDR3 length: 15 amino acids. CDR3 protein: CASSLSPGGPNEQFF. CDR3 in DNA: TGTGCCAGCAGCTTGTCACCGGGAGGGCCCAATGAGCAGTTCTTC. Combining the CDR3 with reference TRBV7-3 and TRBJ2-1 gives the whole variable domain GAGVSQTPSNKVTEKGKYVELRCDPISGHTALYWYRQSLGQGPEFLIYFQGTGAADDSGLPNDRFFAVRPEGSVSTLKIQRTERGDSAVYLCASSLSPGGPNEQFFGPGTRLTVL.

The chain links TRBV19 to TRBJ2-5, with TRBD2 matching 10 bases. This CDR3 has 15 residues. The V gene end was trimmed by 5 bases and the J gene end by 4 bases; junction bases not matched to a gene: 7. From germline, CDR1 is LNHDA and CDR2 SQIVND (reference sequence). The CDR3 bases are TGTGCCAGTAGTCCCCGAAGCGGGAGGGGAGAGACCCAGTACTTC. Its protein product is CASSPRSGRGETQYF.

A remark on this clone: The germline gene is not matched at one end of the junction; a read error may be the cause. The J gene is TRBJ1-2, the V gene TRBV10-3; D is unclear. Germline V gene data show CDR1 as ENHRY and CDR2 as SYGVKD. This CDR3 is built from 11 residues. The CDR3 coding sequence is TGTGCCATCAGTGAGTCCTCCCACTACTCTTTC. Its translation is CAISESSHYSF.